The 22 T cell receptor beta chains below were found in one sample sequenced in a study of T cell repertoires in cytomegalovirus infection. MiXCR, run by TCRdb on the reads, gives a single entry per CDR3 protein. The sample lists hundreds of thousands of distinct CDR3 sequences, roughly 36% seen once, with 2.5% to 3.5% in the top ten. Input material: PBMCs. These receptors all come from a human donor in good health (CMV status not recorded). Some clones in this sample may be carry-over from other donors' samples.

The V call is TRBV6-6, the J call TRBJ2-5, with 7 positions matching TRBD2. Germline V gene sequence: CDR1 MNHNY, CDR2 SVGAGI (reference sequence). The CDR3 length is 16 residues. V was pared by 4 bases and J by 3 bases, with 11 bases of the junction left unmatched. The CDR3 DNA sequence: TGTGCCAGCAGTTTCTTACTAGCGTCGAAAAAAGAGACCCAGTACTTC. It translates to CASSFLLASKKETQYF.

The DNA of the CDR3 is TGTGCCAGCAGTTCCAGACAGGGGTACTCCTACGAGCAGTACTTC. Protein product: CASSSRQGYSYEQYF. This sequence joins TRBV12-3 or TRBV12-4 and TRBJ2-7, with TRBD1 identical over 8 bases. J lost 0 bases, V lost 4 bases, and 5 bases had no gene match. This CDR3 spans 15 amino acids.

The chain is built from TRBV6-4 and TRBJ1-1; no reliable D call. Trimming cost V 2 bases and J 1 base, with 8 bases left between them. Germline V gene lookup returns CDR1 MRHNA and CDR2 SNTAGT. This CDR3 region has 14 residues. For the CDR3, the DNA is TGTGCCAGCAGTGACGGGTTAACGAACACTGAAGCTTTCTTT. This encodes CASSDGLTNTEAFF.

This clonotype was found many times. This chain links TRBV7-2 with TRBJ1-5; the D gene is possibly TRBD1 (5 bases). V dropped 6 bases and J dropped 7 bases, with 19 bases sitting between them. The CDR3 spans 15 residues. Germline CDR1 is SGHTA and CDR2 is FQGNSA. The CDR3 DNA follows: TGTGCCAGCAGTCCTCAAGTCCAGGGATCACAGCCCCAGCATTTT. Translated: CASSPQVQGSQPQHF.

The rearrangement joins TRBV5-1 to TRBJ2-7; the match to TRBD1 covers 12 bases. J lost 6 bases, V lost 0 bases, and 7 bases had no gene match. CDR3 length equals 16 residues. The V gene's germline CDR1 is SGHRS and CDR2 YFSETQ. This CDR3 reads CASSLGPGQGASEQYF. The CDR3 coding sequence is TGCGCCAGCAGCTTGGGGCCGGGACAGGGGGCATCCGAGCAGTACTTC.

DNA of the CDR3: TGTGCCAGCAGACGTCCTAGCGGGGGAAATGAGCAGTTCTTC. It specifies CASRRPSGGNEQFF. The rearrangement joins TRBV11-2 to TRBJ2-1, with 10 bases lining up with TRBD2. This CDR3 is 14 amino acids long. Germline V gives CDR1 SGHAT, CDR2 FQNNGV. V was clipped by 6 bases and J by 7 bases; unmatched bases: 6.

The gene calls are TRBV9 and TRBJ2-3; TRBD1 might be the D (5 bases). The CDR3 extends over 18 amino acids. V lost 0 bases to trimming and J lost 7 bases, with 24 bases between them. The germline V gene has CDR1 SGDLS and CDR2 YYNGEE. CDR3 loop: CASSVVGTGPLSVNTQYF. In nucleotides, the CDR3 is TGTGCCAGCAGCGTAGTAGGTACAGGTCCACTCTCGGTGAATACGCAGTATTTT.

Regarding this clonotype: The junction departs from germline at one end; a sequencing error may be responsible. This chain links TRBV6-1 with TRBJ2-7; D gene uncertain. Germline V CDR1 and CDR2: MNHNS, SASEGT. This CDR3 region has 14 residues. CDR3: CASSEAASYYEPYF. CDR3 DNA: TGTGCCAGCAGTGAAGCGGCCTCCTACTACGAGCCGTACTTC.

The count of this clonotype is one. The V and J genes are TRBV7-9 and TRBJ2-5; a weak D match, TRBD1 (6 bases). This CDR3 is built from 14 residues. CDR1 is SEHNR and CDR2 is FQNEAQ in the germline V gene (reference sequence). V shed 5 bases and J shed 5 bases, with 15 bases lying between them. The CDR3 loop is CASSGRDTGETQYF. The CDR3 DNA is TGTGCCAGCAGCGGAAGGGACACCGGGGAGACCCAGTACTTC.

At least ten counts were recorded for this clonotype. The rearrangement uses TRBV7-2 and TRBJ1-2; unclear D gene. The CDR3 spans 11 residues. The V gene's germline CDR1 is SGHTA and CDR2 FQGNSA. V lost 4 bases to trimming and J lost 4 bases, with 4 bases between them. In DNA, the CDR3 is TGTGCCAGCAGCTACGCCTATGGCTACACCTTC. Translation: CASSYAYGYTF.

This clonotype has a single count. Being one base from a much bigger clone, this may be a read error. The chain uses TRBV7-2 and TRBJ2-1; the D is unclear. V lost 5 bases to trimming and J lost 3 bases, with 8 bases between them. The CDR3 runs 13 residues. Looked up from germline, CDR1 is SGHTA and CDR2 is FQGNSA. CDR3 nucleotides: TGTGCCAGCAGCCCCCACATCTACAATGAGCAGTTCTTC. Its translation: CASSPHIYNEQFF. Using reference TRBV7-2 and TRBJ2-1 for the parts outside the CDR3, the full variable domain is GAGVSQSPSNKVTEKGKDVELRCDPISGHTALYWYRQSLGQGLEFLIYFQGNSAPDKSGLPSDRFSAERTGGSVSTLTIQRTQQEDSAVYLCASSPHIYNEQFFGPGTRLTVL.

The V gene is TRBV20-1, the J gene TRBJ2-1; D uncertain. Germline-derived CDR1 and CDR2 are DFQATT and SNEGSKA (reference sequence). The V and J ends lost 2 bases and 8 bases respectively, with 10 bases between them. This CDR3 is 12 amino acids long. CDR3 DNA: TGCAGTGCTAGACCCGATGTCCATGAGCAGTTCTTC. It is translated as CSARPDVHEQFF.

J is TRBJ1-1 and V is TRBV12-5; unclear D gene. The CDR3 runs to 13 residues. Looked up from germline, CDR1 is LGHNT and CDR2 is FRNRAP. V was pared by 3 bases and J by 4 bases, with 9 bases between. The CDR3 loop reads CASGLGVSTEAFF. CDR3 coding DNA: TGTGCTAGTGGTTTAGGTGTGAGCACTGAAGCTTTCTTT.

This clonotype showed up just a few times. The rearrangement uses TRBV19 and TRBJ2-7; TRBD2 agrees at 12 bases. The CDR3 is made up of 13 amino acids. Germline V gene lookup returns CDR1 LNHDA and CDR2 SQIVND (reference sequence). J was trimmed by 5 bases and V by 5 bases; bases with no gene match: 1. The CDR3 loop is CASSGLAGNEQYF. The CDR3 DNA reads as TGTGCCAGTAGTGGACTAGCGGGAAACGAGCAGTACTTC.

In this sample, this clonotype turned up many times. J is TRBJ2-7 and V is TRBV27; perhaps TRBD2 as D (5 bases). The CDR3 spans 14 residues. Between the trimmed V and J ends, which lost 3 bases and 0 bases, there was a span of 9 bases. Per germline, CDR1 MNHEY and CDR2 SMNVEV (reference sequence). This CDR3 reads CASSFGSSSYEQYF. DNA for the CDR3: TGTGCCAGCAGTTTTGGGAGCAGCTCCTACGAGCAGTACTTC.

CDR3 amino acids: CASSRGEIYGYTF. The DNA for the CDR3 is TGTGCCAGCAGTAGGGGGGAGATCTATGGCTACACCTTC. The V and J genes are TRBV2 and TRBJ1-2; D perhaps matches TRBD1 (6 bases). The germline CDR1 and CDR2 sequences are SNHLY and FYNNEI. V was trimmed by 5 bases and J by 4 bases, leaving 11 bases between them. This CDR3 region has 13 residues.

The rearrangement links TRBV2 to TRBJ2-2, with TRBD1 identical over 10 bases. Germline CDR1 is SNHLY and CDR2 is FYNNEI. Losses at the gene ends were 7 bases for V and 7 bases for J; bases not matched to a gene: 9. There are 15 residues in the CDR3. DNA for the CDR3: TGTGCCAGCATTATGACAGGGGGCCTCATCGGGGAGCTGTTTTTT. This sequence encodes CASIMTGGLIGELFF.

For the CDR3, the DNA is TGTGCCAGCAGTATCGCGTCTGGCTACACCTTC. It translates to CASSIASGYTF. This chain uses TRBV2 with TRBJ1-2; unclear D gene. Trimming pared 5 bases from V and 7 bases from J, leaving 8 bases between. The CDR3 length is 11 residues. In germline, CDR1 is SNHLY, CDR2 FYNNEI.

This clonotype came up a few times. V usage is TRBV7-8 and J usage is TRBJ2-1, with D uncertain. Trimming took off 5 bases at V and 13 bases at J, with 21 bases between the two ends. The CDR3 consists of 14 residues. Germline V gene data show CDR1 as SGHVS and CDR2 as FQNEAQ. The CDR3 DNA sequence: TGTGCCAGCAGCCACCTCAGTAGTTTGTCCCTCCAGTTCTTC. Protein sequence: CASSHLSSLSLQFF.

The gene calls are TRBV9 and TRBJ2-5; possible D gene TRBD2, 6 bases. With 0 bases removed from V and 2 bases from J, the gap between germline ends came to 11 bases. The CDR3 sequence is 15 residues long. The germline V gene encodes CDR1 SGDLS and CDR2 YYNGEE. The CDR3: CASSVEGGVQETQYF. The CDR3 nucleotides read TGTGCCAGCAGCGTAGAAGGCGGGGTACAAGAGACCCAGTACTTC.

The chain joins TRBV28 to TRBJ2-7, with TRBD1 matching 8 bases. The germline V gene has CDR1 MDHEN and CDR2 SYDVKM. The CDR3 length is 19 residues. The junction had 23 bases not matched to a gene; V was cut back by 6 bases and J by 4 bases. CDR3 sequence reads: CASSPAPRWIRGQGYEQYF. CDR3 nucleotides: TGTGCCAGCAGCCCAGCCCCTCGATGGATCAGGGGGCAGGGATACGAGCAGTACTTC.

The gene calls are TRBV6-1 and TRBJ1-6; maybe TRBD1 (6 bases). Trimming removed 8 bases from V and 6 bases from J, with 14 bases in between. CDR1 and CDR2 (germline): MNHNS, SASEGT. This CDR3 region has 14 residues. In DNA, the CDR3 is TGTGCCAGCTGTCGGGACATATTTAATTCACCCCTCCACTTT. Its protein product is CASCRDIFNSPLHF.